The rows below give T cell receptor beta chains drawn from one sample of a study of Ad26.COV2.S vaccination and SARS-CoV-2 variants. Sequenced by immunoSEQ multiplex PCR; TCRdb stores in-frame clones only, minus some. The table records 320,000 or so clones, under 90% of them present only once. The material was peripheral blood, obtained in a trial of Ad26.COV2.S vaccine versus placebo. The source is a person aged 18 to 65 who received the Ad26.COV2.S COVID-19 vaccine or a placebo. The CDR3 runs from the conserved cysteine through the conserved F or W. A D gene is named only where the DNA matches it firmly. Expanded clones get a size class; other rows say once, few or many, or leave the size out.

.,TRBJ2-3,.,TRBV4-1,CASSQDLFTQYF,TGCGCCAGCAGCCAAGATCTGTTTACGCAGTATTTT
.,TRBJ2-3,.,TRBV6-4,CASSDSADTQYF,TGTGCCAGCAGTGACTCGGCAGATACGCAGTATTTT
.,TRBJ1-2,.,TRBV29-1,CSVGGGDDYGYTF,TGCAGCGTTGGTGGAGGGGACGACTATGGCTACACCTTC
.,TRBJ1-6,TRBD1,TRBV6-5,CASSYSEGAKSPLHF,TGTGCCAGCAGTTACTCGGAGGGGGCGAAGTCACCCCTCCACTTT
.,TRBJ2-7,.,TRBV7-9,CASSQPDKYEQYF,TGTGCCAGCAGCCAACCTGATAAATACGAGCAGTACTTC
once,TRBJ2-7,TRBD2,TRBV7-6,CASSLVVRGGPHEQYF,TGTGCCAGCAGCTTAGTTGTACGGGGGGGCCCCCACGAGCAGTACTTC
.,TRBJ2-3,.,TRBV27,CASSFFGNTDTQYF,TGTGCCAGCAGTTTCTTCGGGAACACAGATACGCAGTATTTT
.,TRBJ1-1,.,TRBV19,CASSILQEAFF,TGTGCCAGTAGTATCTTGCAGGAAGCTTTCTTT
.,TRBJ1-2,.,TRBV20-1,CSASEQVGYGYTF,TGCAGTGCTAGTGAACAGGTGGGATATGGCTACACCTTC
.,TRBJ1-6,.,TRBV7-2,CASSLRGISAYNSPLHF,TGTGCCAGCAGCTTACGGGGGATAAGCGCCTATAATTCACCCCTCCACTTT
.,TRBJ2-3,TRBD2,TRBV4-1,CASSQDSAGDYTDTQYF,TGCGCCAGCAGCCAAGATTCAGCGGGAGATTACACAGATACGCAGTATTTT
once,TRBJ1-1,.,TRBV19,CASSIFGTEAFF,TGTGCCAGTAGTATTTTCGGGACTGAAGCTTTCTTT
.,TRBJ1-6,.,TRBV11-3,CASSFTGGSPLHF,TGTGCCAGCAGCTTTACCGGGGGTTCACCCCTCCACTTT
.,TRBJ1-2,.,TRBV3-1/TRBV3-2,CASSQRGREYGYTF,TGTGCCAGCAGCCAAAGGGGCAGGGAATATGGCTACACCTTC
.,TRBJ2-1,TRBD2,TRBV4-3,CASSRRRGGIYNEQFF,TGCGCCAGCAGCAGGAGGAGGGGAGGGATCTACAATGAGCAGTTCTTC
few,TRBJ2-3,TRBD2,TRBV24-1,CATSEAGDTQYF,TGTGCCACCAGTGAAGCGGGGGATACGCAGTATTTT
.,TRBJ2-5,.,TRBV18,CASSPRIEGPPYF,TGTGCCAGCTCACCACGAATCGAAGGACCCCCTTACTTC
.,TRBJ1-1,.,TRBV6-6,CASSLYTGHPNTEAFF,TGTGCCAGCAGTCTCTATACGGGACACCCGAACACTGAAGCTTTCTTT
.,TRBJ1-2,.,TRBV19,CASGDRVRLGYTF,TGTGCCAGTGGAGACAGAGTAAGATTGGGCTACACCTTC
.,TRBJ1-3,.,TRBV5-4,CASSEGLTRGNTIYF,TGTGCCAGCAGCGAGGGACTTACTCGGGGAAACACCATATATTTT
once,TRBJ1-1,.,TRBV7-3,CASSFSPSDTEAFF,TGTGCCAGCAGCTTTTCCCCATCGGACACTGAAGCTTTCTTT
.,TRBJ1-5,TRBD1,TRBV11-2,CASSLTQGALQPQHF,TGTGCCAGCAGCTTAACTCAGGGGGCTTTGCAGCCCCAGCATTTT
.,TRBJ2-6,.,TRBV19,CASSIRKVSGANVLTF,TGTGCCAGTAGTATTAGGAAGGTCTCTGGGGCCAACGTCCTGACTTTC
.,TRBJ1-3,.,TRBV11-2,CATGASWGTGNTIYF,TGTGCCACCGGTGCGAGTTGGGGGACTGGAAACACCATATATTTT
.,TRBJ2-7,.,TRBV27,CASSDSPSYEQYF,TGTGCCAGCAGCGACAGCCCCTCTTACGAGCAGTACTTC
.,TRBJ1-4,.,TRBV5-5,CASSLDGQSNEKLFF,TGTGCCAGCAGCTTGGATGGACAGAGTAATGAAAAACTGTTTTTT
.,TRBJ2-1,.,TRBV6-2/TRBV6-3,CASSYRAGAGNEQFF,TGTGCCAGCAGTTACAGGGCGGGGGCCGGGAATGAGCAGTTCTTC
.,TRBJ2-5,.,TRBV4-1,CASSQPPGHGTQETQYF,TGCGCCAGCAGCCAGCCCCCGGGACACGGAACGCAAGAGACCCAGTACTTC
few,TRBJ2-1,TRBD2,TRBV16,CASSLTSGGAYNEQFF,TGTGCCAGCAGCCTGACTAGCGGGGGGGCCTACAATGAGCAGTTCTTC
.,TRBJ1-2,.,TRBV5-1,CASSPNEDGYYGYTF,TGCGCCAGCAGCCCGAATGAGGACGGATACTATGGCTACACCTTC
.,TRBJ1-2,TRBD1,TRBV19,CASSDRDRGPYGYTF,TGTGCCAGTAGTGATCGGGACAGGGGACCCTATGGCTACACCTTC
.,TRBJ1-5,.,TRBV18,CASSPTQGNRNQPQHF,TGTGCCAGCTCCCCAACCCAGGGTAATCGCAATCAGCCCCAGCATTTT
.,TRBJ1-1,TRBD1,TRBV5-1,CASSFGHTGGANTEAFF,TGCGCCAGCAGCTTTGGACACACAGGGGGGGCGAACACTGAAGCTTTCTTT
medium-sized,TRBJ1-2,.,TRBV4-3,CASSQVLRGEIDGYTF,TGCGCCAGCAGCCAAGTTCTCCGGGGGGAAATAGATGGCTACACCTTC
.,TRBJ2-1,TRBD2,TRBV7-8,CASSLSGGPSNEQFF,TGTGCCAGCAGCTTAAGCGGGGGGCCCTCCAATGAGCAGTTCTTC
.,TRBJ2-1,.,TRBV7-2,CASSFRDLLYNEQFF,TGTGCCAGCAGCTTTAGGGACTTGCTCTACAATGAGCAGTTCTTC
.,TRBJ1-2,.,TRBV28,CASSIGGNPTGYTF,TGTGCCAGCAGTATCGGAGGCAACCCTACGGGCTACACCTTC
.,TRBJ2-1,TRBD2,TRBV11-2,CASSQTWVIPGLADYDSYNEQFF,TGTGCCAGCAGTCAAACCTGGGTGATACCGGGACTAGCGGACTATGACTCCTACAATGAGCAGTTCTTC
.,TRBJ1-2,.,TRBV7-2,CASSSTPGHLYGYTF,TGTGCCAGCAGCTCAACCCCGGGACACCTTTATGGCTACACCTTC
.,TRBJ2-3,TRBD2,TRBV6-5,CASSWGGNADTQYF,TGTGCCAGCAGTTGGGGGGGAAACGCAGATACGCAGTATTTT
few,TRBJ1-5,.,TRBV19,CASRSWVTNQPQHF,TGTGCCAGTAGGTCGTGGGTTACCAATCAGCCCCAGCATTTT
few,TRBJ1-1,.,TRBV4-1,CASSQDRGPEAFF,TGCGCCAGCAGCCAAGATAGGGGTCCTGAAGCTTTCTTT
.,TRBJ2-3,.,TRBV10-1,CASSMADSTDTQYF,TGCGCCAGCAGTATGGCGGATAGCACAGATACGCAGTATTTT
.,TRBJ1-2,TRBD1,TRBV5-1,CASSLETGAYGYTF,TGCGCCAGCAGCTTGGAAACAGGGGCCTATGGCTACACCTTC
.,TRBJ2-7,TRBD1,TRBV19,CASSIGTGSYEQYF,TGTGCCAGTAGTATTGGGACAGGATCCTACGAGCAGTACTTC
.,TRBJ2-3,.,TRBV19,CASSIGETADTQYF,TGTGCCAGTAGTATAGGCGAAACGGCAGATACGCAGTATTTT